This T cell receptor (beta chain) was recorded in a study of regulatory T cells in long-lasting Graves disease. The time point here: newly diagnosed GD, antithyroid drugs for less than 3 months. PBMCs provided the RNA from which the TCR library was made. This clonotype has a handful of counts. Assembly of TCR beta libraries relied on iRepertoire HTBI primers together with Arm-PCR of CDR3 regions. One entry per CDR3 protein results from TCRdb running MiXCR on the multiplex PCR reads. The profile covers 520,000 or so distinct CDR3 sequences, with 12% appearing a single time and approximately 9% taken by the ten largest. The data were also submitted as part of a second study, on T cells in Graves' hyperthyroidism and ophthalmopathy.

This clonotype was sampled from a woman in her 30s with Graves disease. The sequenced sample was peripheral blood mononuclear cells (PBMCs), obtained at new diagnosis, from a patient treated with antithyroid drugs.

CDR3 DNA sequence: TGTGCCAGCAGCTTAGGCCCTAGCGGGAGATACAATGAGCAGTTCTTC. Amino acids: CASSLGPSGRYNEQFF. This chain joins TRBV11-2 and TRBJ2-1, with 10 bases aligning to TRBD2. With 1 base clipped from V and 4 bases from J, the junction kept 4 bases outside the gene matches. Germline-derived CDR1 and CDR2 are SGHAT and FQNNGV. The CDR3 has 16 residues.